The sequence of this T cell receptor beta chain was determined in a study of T cell responses to AZD1222 COVID-19 vaccine. Whole-study results and caveats: Baseline seropositivity characterized only a handful of AZD1222 recipients.

Comment on this clone: Its antigen remains unidentified.

Repertoires were generated with immunoSEQ multiplex PCR, while TCRdb's copy carries only in-frame clones and drops some. The sample shows about 90,000 clones, 89% of them seen only once. With 6 bases removed from V and 10 bases from J, the gap between germline ends came to 12 bases. In germline, CDR1 is MDHEN, CDR2 SYDVKM. The CDR3 runs to 11 residues. The sample was peripheral blood, taken 28 days after the second AZD1222 dose. The rearrangement links TRBV28 to TRBJ1-1, with D possibly being TRBD1 (5 bases). This sequence was found in an adult who received the AZD1222 COVID-19 vaccine. The CDR3 protein is CASSPGIAAFF. DNA for the CDR3: TGTGCCAGCAGCCCAGGGATCGCAGCTTTCTTT.